This T cell receptor beta chain was captured by sequencing in a study of blood T cell repertoires in COVID-19. Study context: The United States, Italy and Spain provided the acute and convalescent COVID-19 samples. Sources were T cells, B-cell-depleted T cells, or PBMCs; the material itself was cDNA or gDNA.

Per the original methods: For nucleated cells, counts were estimated from reference gene primer amplification. TCRdb's copy holds only in-frame clones and misses some; the assay was immunoSEQ multiplex PCR. The V and J calls and clone size are taken from that table; D and trimming were inferred from the DNA. The profile shows some 100,000 clones, 88% of them singletons. Germline CDR1 and CDR2: SGHKS and YYEKEE (reference sequence). V was pared by 0 bases and J by 3 bases, with 3 bases of the junction left unmatched. This CDR3 spans 16 amino acids. This sequence originates from a woman of 80 years or more with active COVID-19. Sequenced: peripheral blood. This chain links TRBV5-5 with TRBJ2-1; 10 nucleotides agree with TRBD2. The CDR3 protein is CASSLGLAGIYNEQFF. In DNA form, the CDR3 reads TGTGCCAGCAGCTTGGGACTAGCGGGTATCTACAATGAGCAGTTCTTC.